Below are 7 T cell receptor beta chains sequenced from a single sample in a study of CD8+CD57+ T cells in acquired aplastic anemia. For CDR3 and TCR beta VDJ profiling, genomic DNA was the template used. TCRdb ran MiXCR on the reads and lists one entry per CDR3 protein. Here the sample spans 150,000 to 200,000 distinct CDR3 sequences, 55% to 70% being singletons. The source material was sorted CD4+, CD8+, or CD8+CD57+ T cells (not recorded which) from PBMCs. The receptors stem from a human donor with severe aplastic anemia or a healthy control (not recorded which).

The chain uses TRBV7-9 and TRBJ1-2; D ambiguous. The CDR3 is 14 amino acids. Germline CDR1 reads SEHNR; CDR2 reads FQNEAQ (reference sequence). V lost 5 bases to trimming and J lost 4 bases, with 14 bases between them. The CDR3 sequence: CASSHLGTPYGYTF. CDR3 DNA sequence: TGTGCCAGCAGCCATTTGGGAACCCCCTATGGCTACACCTTC. The variable domain in full, with the rest retrieved from reference TRBV7-9 and TRBJ1-2, is DTGVSQNPRHKITKRGQNVTFRCDPISEHNRLYWYRQTLGQGPEFLTYFQNEAQLEKSRLLSDRFSAERPKGSFSTLEIQRTEQGDSAMYLCASSHLGTPYGYTFGSGTRLTVV.

This clonotype appeared a few times. V is TRBV7-9 and J is TRBJ2-7; the match to TRBD1 covers 8 bases. J was trimmed by 2 bases and V by 5 bases; bases with no gene match: 5. Germline loops: CDR1 SEHNR, CDR2 FQNEAQ (reference sequence). This CDR3 region has 14 residues. In nucleotides, the CDR3 is TGTGCCAGCAGCCCTCCGGGACAGGCCTACGAGCAGTACTTC. Protein product: CASSPPGQAYEQYF.

The V gene is TRBV10-3, the J gene TRBJ2-7, with unresolved D. V was trimmed by 4 bases and J by 1 base, leaving 8 bases between them. There are 13 residues in the CDR3. Germline lookup yields CDR1 ENHRY and CDR2 SYGVKD. CDR3: CAISGTESYEQYF. In nucleotides, the CDR3 is TGTGCCATCAGTGGGACGGAGTCCTACGAGCAGTACTTC.

In regard to this clonotype: A junction boundary mismatches the germline segment, possibly from a read error. The CDR3 here is CAPSREPQGEQYF. The CDR3 nucleotides read TGTGCCCCCAGCAGAGAGCCCCAAGGGGAGCAGTACTTC. The chain carries TRBV15 and TRBJ2-7; D gene uncertain. This CDR3 contains 13 residues. Germline values: CDR1 LNHNV, CDR2 YYDKDF (reference sequence). Combining the CDR3 with reference TRBV15 and TRBJ2-7 gives the whole variable domain DAMVIQNPRYQVTQFGKPVTLSCSQTLNHNVMYWYQQKSSQAPKLLFHYYDKDFNNEADTPDNFQSRRPNTSFCFLDIRSPGLGDTAMYLCAPSREPQGEQYFGPGTRLTVT.

The chain carries TRBV7-3 and TRBJ2-3; D may be TRBD1 or TRBD2 (6 bases each). The CDR3 has 13 residues. Germline V CDR1 and CDR2: SGHTA, FQGTGA. Trimming took 2 bases from V and 14 from J, leaving 17 bases between them. The CDR3 region has the DNA TGTGCCAGCAGCTTACGTCCGGGGGCACCGATGTATTTT. Translated, it gives CASSLRPGAPMYF. The variable domain in full, with the rest retrieved from reference TRBV7-3 and TRBJ2-3, is GAGVSQTPSNKVTEKGKYVELRCDPISGHTALYWYRQSLGQGPEFLIYFQGTGAADDSGLPNDRFFAVRPEGSVSTLKIQRTERGDSAVYLCASSLRPGAPMYFGPGTRLTVL.

The chain employs TRBV9 and TRBJ1-1, with D possibly being TRBD1 (6 bases). V was cut by 2 bases and J by 3 bases, with 14 bases left in between. The germline gives CDR1 SGDLS, CDR2 YYNGEE. This CDR3 is built from 15 residues. The CDR3 reads CASSVSQGQDTEAFF. CDR3 bases: TGTGCCAGCAGCGTGTCTCAGGGGCAGGACACTGAAGCTTTCTTT.

Comment on this clonotype: Relative to the germline gene, one junction end is altered; a read error may explain this. The V call is TRBV7-9, the J call TRBJ2-2, with 7 bases aligning to TRBD2. The CDR3 runs to 15 residues. CDR1 and CDR2 (germline): SEHNR, FQNEAQ (reference sequence). CDR3 bases: TGTGCCAGCAGCCCAGGCGGGGGTACGGCCGGGGAGCCGTTTTTT. The encoded protein is CASSPGGGTAGEPFF.